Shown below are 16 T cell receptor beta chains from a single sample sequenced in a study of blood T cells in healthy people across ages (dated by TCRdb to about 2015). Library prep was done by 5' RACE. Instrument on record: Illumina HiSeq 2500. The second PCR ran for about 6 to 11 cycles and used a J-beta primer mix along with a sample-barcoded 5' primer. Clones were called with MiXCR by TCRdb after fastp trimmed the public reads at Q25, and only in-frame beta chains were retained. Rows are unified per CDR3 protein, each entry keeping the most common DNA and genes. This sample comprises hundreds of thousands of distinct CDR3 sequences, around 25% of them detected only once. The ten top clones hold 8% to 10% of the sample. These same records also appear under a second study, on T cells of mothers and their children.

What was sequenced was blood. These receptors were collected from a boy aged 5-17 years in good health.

This chain's CDR3 is CASSQDGSSTDTQYF. The CDR3 DNA is TGCGCCAGCAGCCAGGACGGTTCTAGCACAGATACGCAGTATTTT. V gene TRBV4-3 combines with J gene TRBJ2-3; D ambiguous. The germline gives CDR1 LGHNA, CDR2 YSLEER. The CDR3 has 15 amino acids. Trimming shortened V by 3 bases and J by 0 bases, and 10 bases separated the two germline ends.

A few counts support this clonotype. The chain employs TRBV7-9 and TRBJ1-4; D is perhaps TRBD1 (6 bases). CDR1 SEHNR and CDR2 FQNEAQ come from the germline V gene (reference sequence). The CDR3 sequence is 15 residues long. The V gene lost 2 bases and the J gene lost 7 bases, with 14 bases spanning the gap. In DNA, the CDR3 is TGTGCCAGCAGCTTATTCAGGGGTCGGGGTGAAAAACTGTTTTTT. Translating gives CASSLFRGRGEKLFF.

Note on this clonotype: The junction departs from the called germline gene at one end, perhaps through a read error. CDR3 nucleotide sequence: TGCTGCGTTACGGTCGTGGACAGCAATACTGGAAACACCATATATTTT. This translates into CCVTVVDSNTGNTIYF. This rearrangement joins TRBV29-1 to TRBJ1-3, with a weak D call TRBD1 (6 bases). Per germline, CDR1 SQVTM and CDR2 ANQGSEA. There are 16 residues in the CDR3.

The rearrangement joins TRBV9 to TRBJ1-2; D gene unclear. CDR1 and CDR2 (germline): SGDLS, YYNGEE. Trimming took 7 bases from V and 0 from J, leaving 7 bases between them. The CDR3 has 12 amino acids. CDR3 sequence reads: CASERANYGYTF. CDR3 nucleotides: TGTGCCAGCGAGAGGGCTAACTATGGCTACACCTTC. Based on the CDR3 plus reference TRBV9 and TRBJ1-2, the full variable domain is DSGVTQTPKHLITATGQRVTLRCSPRSGDLSVYWYQQSLDQGLQFLIQYYNGEERAKGNILERFSAQQFPDLHSELNLSSLELGDSALYFCASERANYGYTFGSGTRLTVV.

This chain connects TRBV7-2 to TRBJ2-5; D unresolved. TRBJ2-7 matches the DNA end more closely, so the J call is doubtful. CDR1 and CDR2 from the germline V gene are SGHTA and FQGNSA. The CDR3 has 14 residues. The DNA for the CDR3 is TGTGCCAGCAGCTTAACTCGTAACTCCTACGAGCAGTACTTC. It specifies CASSLTRNSYEQYF.

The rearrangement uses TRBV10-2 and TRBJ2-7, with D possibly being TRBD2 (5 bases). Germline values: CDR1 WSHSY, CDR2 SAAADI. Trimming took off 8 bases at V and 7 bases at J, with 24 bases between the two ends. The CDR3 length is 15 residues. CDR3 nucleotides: TGCGCCAGCCGGCCCCCCGGGATTCCGGGTGGTGAGCAGTACTTC. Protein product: CASRPPGIPGGEQYF.

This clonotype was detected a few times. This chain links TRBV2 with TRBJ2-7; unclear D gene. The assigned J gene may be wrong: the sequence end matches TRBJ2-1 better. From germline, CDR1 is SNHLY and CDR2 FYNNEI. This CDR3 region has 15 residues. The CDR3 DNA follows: TGTGCCAGCAGTGAACGAGGACCTCGGCACAATGAGCAGTTCTTC. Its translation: CASSERGPRHNEQFF.

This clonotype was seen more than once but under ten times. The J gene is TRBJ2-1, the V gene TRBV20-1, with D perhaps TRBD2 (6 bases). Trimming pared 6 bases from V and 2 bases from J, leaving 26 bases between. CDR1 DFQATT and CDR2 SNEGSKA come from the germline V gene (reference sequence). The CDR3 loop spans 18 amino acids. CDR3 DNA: TGCAGTGCACCGTATTGGCTAGCGACGAAAGCCCCCTACAATGAGCAGTTCTTC. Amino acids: CSAPYWLATKAPYNEQFF.

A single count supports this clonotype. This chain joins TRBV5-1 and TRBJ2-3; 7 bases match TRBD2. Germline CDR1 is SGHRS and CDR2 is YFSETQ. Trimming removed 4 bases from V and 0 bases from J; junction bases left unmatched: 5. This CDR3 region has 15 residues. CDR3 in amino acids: CASSATGLSTDTQYF. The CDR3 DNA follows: TGCGCCAGCAGCGCAACGGGACTAAGCACAGATACGCAGTATTTT.

The CDR3 reads CSVVSGRRYNEQFF. The DNA for the CDR3 is TGCAGTGTCGTAAGCGGGAGGAGGTACAATGAGCAGTTCTTC. V gene TRBV20-1 combines with J gene TRBJ2-7; 9 bases match TRBD2. The J call may be in error: the DNA end matches TRBJ2-1 better. The CDR3 runs 14 residues. In germline, CDR1 is DFQATT, CDR2 SNEGSKA (reference sequence).

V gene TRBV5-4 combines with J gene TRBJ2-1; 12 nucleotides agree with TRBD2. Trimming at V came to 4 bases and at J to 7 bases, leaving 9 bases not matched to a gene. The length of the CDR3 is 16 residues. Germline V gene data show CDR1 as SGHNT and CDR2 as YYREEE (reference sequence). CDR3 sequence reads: CASSRRLAGDWNEQFF. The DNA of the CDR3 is TGTGCCAGCAGCCGTCGACTAGCGGGAGACTGGAATGAGCAGTTCTTC.

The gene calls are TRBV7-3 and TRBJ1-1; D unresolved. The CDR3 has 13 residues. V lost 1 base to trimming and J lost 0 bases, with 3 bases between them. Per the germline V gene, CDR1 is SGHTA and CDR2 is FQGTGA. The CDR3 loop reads CASSLKVNTEAFF. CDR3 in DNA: TGTGCCAGCAGCTTAAAAGTGAACACTGAAGCTTTCTTT. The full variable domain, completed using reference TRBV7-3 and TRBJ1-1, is GAGVSQTPSNKVTEKGKYVELRCDPISGHTALYWYRQSLGQGPEFLIYFQGTGAADDSGLPNDRFFAVRPEGSVSTLKIQRTERGDSAVYLCASSLKVNTEAFFGQGTRLTVV.

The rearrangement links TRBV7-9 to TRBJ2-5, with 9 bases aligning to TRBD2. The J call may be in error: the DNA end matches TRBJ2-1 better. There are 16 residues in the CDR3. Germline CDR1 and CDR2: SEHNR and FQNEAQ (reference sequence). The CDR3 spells CASSLETSGRLDEQFF. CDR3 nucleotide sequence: TGTGCCAGCAGCTTAGAGACTAGCGGACGGCTGGATGAGCAGTTCTTC.

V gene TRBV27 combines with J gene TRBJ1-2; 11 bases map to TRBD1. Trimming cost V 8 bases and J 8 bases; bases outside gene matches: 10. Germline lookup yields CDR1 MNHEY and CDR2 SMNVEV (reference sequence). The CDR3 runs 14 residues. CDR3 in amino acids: CASSSWDRGKGYTF. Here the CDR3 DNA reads TGTGCCAGCTCCTCATGGGACAGGGGGAAAGGCTACACCTTC.

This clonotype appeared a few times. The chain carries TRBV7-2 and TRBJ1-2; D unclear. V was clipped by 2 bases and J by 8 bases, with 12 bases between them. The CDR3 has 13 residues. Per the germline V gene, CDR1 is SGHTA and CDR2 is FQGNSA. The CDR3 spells CASSLSTLQGYTF. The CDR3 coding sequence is TGTGCCAGCAGCTTATCTACCCTCCAGGGCTACACCTTC.

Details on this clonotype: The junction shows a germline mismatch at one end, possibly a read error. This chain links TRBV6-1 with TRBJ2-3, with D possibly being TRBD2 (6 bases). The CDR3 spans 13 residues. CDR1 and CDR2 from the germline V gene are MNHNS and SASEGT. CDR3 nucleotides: TGTGCCAGCAGCGAAGAATCCTCCGGGGGGCAGTATTTT. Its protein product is CASSEESSGGQYF.